Presented here are 14 T cell receptor beta chains from one specimen sequenced in a study of CD4+ T cells in melanoma. Only in-frame clones appear in the TCRdb table, and some are missing; sequencing was by immunoSEQ multiplex PCR. The data hold more than 15,000 clones, with 70% to 80% observed a single time. The sequencing input was cells from a culture (not recorded whether cultured in vitro). These receptor sequences come from a human donor with melanoma.

The chain combines TRBV11-2 with TRBJ2-7, with 9 bases that match TRBD1. This CDR3 comprises 14 residues. V lost 4 bases, J lost 4 bases, and 5 bases stayed unmatched. Germline CDR1 and CDR2: SGHAT and FQNNGV. As DNA, the CDR3 is TGTGCCAGCAGCTCGGACAGGGGAAGATACGAGCAGTACTTC. Encoded protein: CASSSDRGRYEQYF. Supplemented by reference TRBV11-2 and TRBJ2-7, the full variable domain reads EAGVAQSPRYKIIEKRQSVAFWCNPISGHATLYWYQQILGQGPKLLIQFQNNGVVDDSQLPKDRFSAERLKGVDSTLKIQPAKLEDSAVYLCASSSDRGRYEQYFGPGTRLTVT.

The chain links TRBV7-8 to TRBJ2-2; D is undetermined. The CDR3 totals 18 residues. The V and J ends lost 2 bases and 0 bases respectively, with 16 bases between them. CDR1 is SGHVS, CDR2 FQNEAQ, per germline. The DNA of the CDR3 is TGTGCCAGCAGCTTAACGTGGGTGGCCACTGCGAACACCGGGGAGCTGTTTTTT. As protein: CASSLTWVATANTGELFF.

V gene TRBV25-1 combines with J gene TRBJ2-5; D may match TRBD1 or TRBD2 (5 bases each). Germline V gene data show CDR1 as MGHDK and CDR2 as SYGVNS. V was clipped by 5 bases and J by 2 bases, with 15 bases between them. This CDR3 spans 15 amino acids. This CDR3 is CASSRDQTRQETQYF. CDR3 coding DNA: TGTGCCAGCAGTAGGGACCAGACTCGTCAAGAGACCCAGTACTTC.

This chain links TRBV9 with TRBJ2-2; no firm D call. The CDR3 runs 13 residues. Germline-derived CDR1 and CDR2 are SGDLS and YYNGEE. V lost 2 bases and J lost 7, with 9 bases in between. CDR3 in DNA: TGTGCCAGCAGCGTTTATCCTGGCGGGGAGCTGTTTTTT. This encodes CASSVYPGGELFF.

The chain has TRBV19 and TRBJ1-4; maybe TRBD1 (5 bases). The length of the CDR3 is 13 residues. V lost 9 bases to trimming and J lost 2 bases, with 10 bases between them. Germline CDR1 LNHDA, CDR2 SQIVND (reference sequence). In nucleotides, the CDR3 is TGTGCCAGCCGTGCAGGGACTAATGAAAAACTGTTTTTT. Translation: CASRAGTNEKLFF. The full variable domain, completed using reference TRBV19 and TRBJ1-4, is DGGITQSPKYLFRKEGQNVTLSCEQNLNHDAMYWYRQDPGQGLRLIYYSQIVNDFQKGDIAEGYSVSREKKESFPLTVTSAQKNPTAFYLCASRAGTNEKLFFGSGTQLSVL.

The rearrangement joins TRBV19 to TRBJ2-7; possibly TRBD1 for D (5 bases). From germline, CDR1 is LNHDA and CDR2 SQIVND (reference sequence). Trimming took off 3 bases at V and 3 bases at J, with 15 bases between the two ends. This CDR3 has 15 residues. The CDR3 DNA follows: TGTGCCAGTAGTATCATGCAGGGTCCTAACTACGAGCAGTACTTC. Its protein product is CASSIMQGPNYEQYF.

The chain recombines TRBV6-4 with TRBJ1-2; 8 bases line up with TRBD1. CDR3 length: 15 residues. The ends lost 5 bases at V and 3 bases at J; junction bases unmatched: 8. CDR1 MRHNA and CDR2 SNTAGT come from the germline V gene. The DNA of the CDR3 is TGTGCCAGCAGTCCGGGGACAGGCGGCGACTATGGCTACACCTTC. Its translation: CASSPGTGGDYGYTF.

This chain links TRBV10-3 with TRBJ2-3, with 9 bases aligning to TRBD2. The CDR3 spans 16 residues. V was pared by 3 bases and J by 3 bases, with 7 bases of the junction left unmatched. Germline V lookup: CDR1 ENHRY, CDR2 SYGVKD. CDR3 region: CAISDFSRGGTDTQYF. The DNA for the CDR3 is TGTGCCATCAGTGATTTTTCGCGGGGGGGAACAGATACGCAGTATTTT.

This clone appeared once. J is TRBJ2-3 and V is TRBV5-1; TRBD2 matches 8 bases. This CDR3 has 16 amino acids. The germline V gene encodes CDR1 SGHRS and CDR2 YFSETQ. J was trimmed by 6 bases and V by 2 bases; bases with no gene match: 11. CDR3 sequence reads: CASSFLGGLGGDTQYF. CDR3 bases: TGCGCCAGCAGCTTCCTTGGGGGACTAGGGGGGGATACGCAGTATTTT.

This chain joins TRBV5-4 and TRBJ2-7; 9 bases align to TRBD1. CDR1 SGHNT and CDR2 YYREEE come from the germline V gene (reference sequence). V shed 3 bases, J shed 5 bases, and the junction held 12 bases outside the gene matches. CDR3 size: 16 residues. CDR3 protein: CASSSFTGGFPHEQYF. The CDR3, as DNA: TGTGCCAGCAGCTCATTTACAGGGGGCTTCCCACACGAGCAGTACTTC.

This clone has just one count. The chain has TRBV19 and TRBJ2-6, with TRBD1 identical over 9 bases. Losses at the gene ends were 2 bases for V and 4 bases for J; bases not matched to a gene: 6. The germline V gene has CDR1 LNHDA and CDR2 SQIVND (reference sequence). The CDR3 is 17 residues long. CDR3 loop: CASSILQGAAGANVLTF. CDR3 sequence (DNA): TGTGCCAGTAGTATATTACAGGGGGCGGCCGGGGCCAACGTCCTGACTTTC.

The J gene is TRBJ1-2, the V gene TRBV5-1, with TRBD1 as a possible D gene (6 bases). V was trimmed by 0 bases and J by 8 bases, leaving 14 bases between them. Per germline, CDR1 SGHRS and CDR2 YFSETQ. CDR3 length: 14 residues. The CDR3 nucleotides read TGCGCCAGCAGCTTGGAGGATACAGGGAACGGCTACACCTTC. This sequence encodes CASSLEDTGNGYTF.

CDR3 nucleotide sequence: TGTGCCAGCAGCTTCGACCCAGCGGGGGGTGGAGCAGATACGCAGTATTTT. This translates into CASSFDPAGGGADTQYF. V usage is TRBV11-2 and J usage is TRBJ2-3, with 9 bases fitting TRBD2. This CDR3 spans 17 amino acids. J gave up 4 bases and V 3 bases, and 11 bases lay outside the gene matches. Per the germline V gene, CDR1 is SGHAT and CDR2 is FQNNGV.

The chain links TRBV14 to TRBJ2-3; 7 bases map to TRBD1. This CDR3 contains 13 residues. With V trimmed by 2 bases and J by 5 bases, 1 base remained unmatched. Germline V lookup: CDR1 SGHDN, CDR2 FVKESK. The CDR3 DNA is TGTGCCAGCAGCCAAAACAGGGGAGATACGCAGTATTTT. This gives the protein CASSQNRGDTQYF. The complete variable domain, with remaining parts taken from reference TRBV14 and TRBJ2-3, reads EAGVTQFPSHSVIEKGQTVTLRCDPISGHDNLYWYRRVMGKEIKFLLHFVKESKQDESGMPNNRFLAERTGGTYSTLKVQPAELEDSGVYFCASSQNRGDTQYFGPGTRLTVL.